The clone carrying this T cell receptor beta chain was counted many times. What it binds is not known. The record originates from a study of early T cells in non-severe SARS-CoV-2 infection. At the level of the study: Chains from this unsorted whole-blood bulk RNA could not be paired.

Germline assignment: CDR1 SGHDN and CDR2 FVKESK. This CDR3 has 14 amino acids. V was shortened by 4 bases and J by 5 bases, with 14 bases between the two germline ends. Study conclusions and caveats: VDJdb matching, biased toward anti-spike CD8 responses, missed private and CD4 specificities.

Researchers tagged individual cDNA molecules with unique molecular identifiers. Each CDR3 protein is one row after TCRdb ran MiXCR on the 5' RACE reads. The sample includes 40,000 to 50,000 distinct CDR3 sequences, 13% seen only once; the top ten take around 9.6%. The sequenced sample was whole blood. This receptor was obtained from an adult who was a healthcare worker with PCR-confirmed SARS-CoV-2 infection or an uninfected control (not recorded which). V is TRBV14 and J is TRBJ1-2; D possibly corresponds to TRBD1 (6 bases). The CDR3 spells CASSPGQNLYGYTF. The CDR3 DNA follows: TGTGCCAGCAGCCCCGGACAGAATTTATATGGCTACACCTTC.